This record concerns one TCR beta chain sequence. These data come from a study of shared clonotypes between healthy human individuals. Clones were sequenced by immunoSEQ multiplex PCR, and TCRdb holds only the in-frame ones, with some missing. Counted here are about 2 million clones, just under 95% occurring once; the ten biggest clones make up 0.9% to 1.4%. Only CD45RO-negative cells positively selected for CCR7 counted as naive CD8 cells, so terminally differentiated effector memory CD45RA+ cells were excluded. Germline CDR1 and CDR2: SNHLY and FYNNEI. The CDR3 spans 15 residues. The J segment lost 8 bases and the V segment lost 8 bases, leaving 10 bases of the junction unmatched.

This TCR came from a man younger than 30 in good health. This chain joins TRBV2 and TRBJ2-4; 12 bases fit TRBD2. Material for sequencing was naive CD8+ T cells sorted from blood. Here the CDR3 reads CASGLAGFLKDIQYF. CDR3 DNA sequence: TGTGCCAGCGGACTAGCGGGATTTCTCAAGGACATTCAGTACTTC.